These 25 T cell receptor beta chains came from one sample sequenced in a study of blood T cell repertoires in COVID-19. Method: immunoSEQ multiplex PCR; TCRdb's copy keeps in-frame clones and lacks some. Of about 180,000 clones in the sample, 80% were seen once. The sequencing input was PBMCs or T cells enriched from blood (not recorded which). The receptors derive from a man aged 55 to 70 who had been exposed to COVID-19.

This clone occurred once. This rearrangement joins TRBV27 to TRBJ2-7; 12 nucleotides line up with TRBD2. Trimming took 4 bases from V and 9 from J; bases not matched to a gene: 7. The V gene's germline CDR1 is MNHEY and CDR2 SMNVEV (reference sequence). The CDR3 is 14 amino acids. The DNA for the CDR3 is TGTGCCAGCAGTTCACGACTAGCGGGAGACGCGCAGTACTTC. As protein: CASSSRLAGDAQYF.

The count of this clone is one. This rearrangement joins TRBV10-3 to TRBJ2-1; TRBD1 aligns across 12 bases. With 8 bases clipped from V and 10 bases from J, the junction kept 9 bases outside the gene matches. Per the germline V gene, CDR1 is ENHRY and CDR2 is SYGVKD. The CDR3 is made up of 14 amino acids. The CDR3 spells CAIRGTGGGSEQFF. As DNA, the CDR3 is TGTGCCATCCGAGGGACAGGGGGCGGGTCGGAGCAGTTCTTC.

This chain joins TRBV2 and TRBJ2-1; 8 bases fit TRBD2. Germline loops: CDR1 SNHLY, CDR2 FYNNEI. CDR3 length equals 15 residues. Germline trimming cut 3 bases from V and 4 bases from J; bases unmatched to any gene: 5. In nucleotides, the CDR3 is TGTGCCAGCAGTGAGGGGTCTAGCGGGTACAATGAGCAGTTCTTC. Translated: CASSEGSSGYNEQFF.

The V call is TRBV19, the J call TRBJ2-2; 7 positions agree with TRBD2. J lost 1 base, V lost 5 bases, and 10 bases had no gene match. The CDR3 totals 17 residues. Per the germline V gene, CDR1 is LNHDA and CDR2 is SQIVND (reference sequence). The CDR3 DNA reads TGTGCCAGTAGTTTGAGACTAGGGAGGGTGAACACCGGGGAGCTGTTTTTT. It translates to CASSLRLGRVNTGELFF.

This chain connects TRBV7-2 to TRBJ2-2, with TRBD1 identical over 7 bases. Losses at the gene ends were 1 base for V and 4 bases for J; bases not matched to a gene: 3. The CDR3 sequence is 15 residues long. In germline, CDR1 is SGHTA, CDR2 FQGNSA. CDR3 in amino acids: CASSLGQGGTGELFF. CDR3 DNA: TGTGCCAGCAGCTTAGGACAGGGTGGCACCGGGGAGCTGTTTTTT.

The chain recombines TRBV19 with TRBJ1-2; no definite D call. Germline V gene lookup returns CDR1 LNHDA and CDR2 SQIVND (reference sequence). The CDR3 is 14 residues long. V shed 5 bases and J shed 1 base, with 11 bases lying between them. The CDR3 coding sequence is TGTGCCAGTAGTTTGGTCGGGAATAACTATGGCTACACCTTC. It specifies CASSLVGNNYGYTF.

This chain uses TRBV2 with TRBJ2-6; tentatively, D is TRBD1 (5 bases). V gave up 4 bases and J gave up 0 bases, with 19 bases separating them. Germline CDR1 reads SNHLY; CDR2 reads FYNNEI. The CDR3 runs 19 residues. CDR3: CASSGAGQGKASGANVLTF. The CDR3 DNA reads as TGTGCCAGCAGTGGGGCCGGGCAGGGTAAAGCCTCTGGGGCCAACGTCCTGACTTTC.

This chain uses TRBV18 with TRBJ2-1; TRBD1 matches 10 bases. The CDR3 sequence is 18 residues long. The germline V gene encodes CDR1 KGHSH and CDR2 LQKENI. V shed 2 bases, J shed 2 bases, and the junction held 9 bases outside the gene matches. CDR3 DNA: TGTGCCAGCTCACCAGGGACAGGGGTATTCGATGCCTACAATGAGCAGTTCTTC. Its translation is CASSPGTGVFDAYNEQFF.

The table lists this clone with a few counts. The rearrangement links TRBV5-6 to TRBJ1-2, with a weak D call TRBD1 (6 bases). Germline V gene lookup returns CDR1 SGHDT and CDR2 YYEEEE. The length of the CDR3 is 14 residues. V lost 0 bases to trimming and J lost 7 bases, with 13 bases between them. This chain's CDR3 is CASSLDSGAGGYTF. As DNA, the CDR3 is TGTGCCAGCAGCTTGGATTCAGGGGCGGGTGGCTACACCTTC. The variable domain in full, with the rest retrieved from reference TRBV5-6 and TRBJ1-2, is DAGVTQSPTHLIKTRGQQVTLRCSPKSGHDTVSWYQQALGQGPQFIFQYYEEEERQRGNFPDRFSGHQFPNYSSELNVNALLLGDSALYLCASSLDSGAGGYTFGSGTRLTVV.

This clone showed up just a few times. The chain joins TRBV7-7 to TRBJ2-2, with D possibly matching TRBD1 (6 bases). The CDR3 runs 15 residues. V lost 2 bases and J 4 bases, leaving 11 bases between the germline ends. Germline lookup yields CDR1 SSHAT and CDR2 FNYEAQ (reference sequence). The CDR3 region is CASSLTGSATGELFF. CDR3 nucleotides: TGTGCCAGCAGCTTAACAGGGAGTGCCACCGGGGAGCTGTTTTTT.

The CDR3 DNA sequence: TGTGCCAGCAGTGAGGGCTATGGCACTGAAGCTTTCTTT. This encodes CASSEGYGTEAFF. The chain employs TRBV6-4 and TRBJ1-1; D unclear. V was cut by 3 bases and J by 4 bases, with 9 bases left in between. Germline V gene data show CDR1 as MRHNA and CDR2 as SNTAGT. This CDR3 has 13 residues.

The chain has TRBV5-1 and TRBJ2-7; possibly TRBD1 for D (6 bases). The CDR3 sequence is 12 residues long. V lost 0 bases, J lost 13 bases, and 14 bases lay in between. Germline loops: CDR1 SGHRS, CDR2 YFSETQ. The CDR3: CASSLGRDTFYF. For the CDR3, the DNA is TGCGCCAGCAGCTTGGGTCGGGACACCTTTTACTTC.

This chain links TRBV19 with TRBJ2-7; 9 positions agree with TRBD2. Trimming cost V 3 bases and J 2 bases; bases outside gene matches: 5. Germline V gene sequence: CDR1 LNHDA, CDR2 SQIVND (reference sequence). This CDR3 has 15 amino acids. The CDR3 DNA reads as TGTGCCAGTAGTATTTTACTAGCGGGCCCCTACGAGCAGTACTTC. It yields the protein CASSILLAGPYEQYF.

The J gene is TRBJ1-1, the V gene TRBV4-1, with 8 bases matching TRBD1. The germline gives CDR1 MGHRA, CDR2 YSYEKL. J was trimmed by 1 base and V by 3 bases; bases with no gene match: 10. CDR3 length: 17 residues. CDR3 bases: TGCGCCAGCAGCCAGGCCCTGGGACAGGAGAGGAACACTGAAGCTTTCTTT. Amino acid sequence: CASSQALGQERNTEAFF.

This clone was recorded a few times. The chain combines TRBV21-1 with TRBJ2-7; the table's D call TRBD1 went unverified against the DNA. TRBV21-1 is flagged as a pseudogene. The CDR3 has 14 amino acids. CDR3 coding DNA: TGTGCCAGCGAGAGGGCAGGGGTTCTCTACGAGCAGTACTTC. Amino acids: CASERAGVLYEQYF.

The chain employs TRBV6-4 and TRBJ2-3; 10 bases align to TRBD2. CDR3 size: 16 residues. V dropped 6 bases and J dropped 3; count of bases not matched to a gene: 9. CDR1 and CDR2 (germline): MRHNA, SNTAGT. CDR3 nucleotides: TGTGCCAGCAGCCCGACAGCGGGAGGGCCAACAGATACGCAGTATTTT. Protein sequence: CASSPTAGGPTDTQYF.

The J gene is TRBJ1-3, the V gene TRBV7-3; D is unresolved. The CDR3 is made up of 13 amino acids. Trimming cost V 5 bases and J 7 bases, with 12 bases left between them. CDR1 SGHTA and CDR2 FQGTGA come from the germline V gene. CDR3 region: CASSPSAGNTIYF. The CDR3 DNA follows: TGTGCCAGCAGCCCAAGTGCCGGGAACACCATATATTTT.

This chain links TRBV3-1 (or the pseudogene TRBV3-2) with TRBJ2-7, with 10 bases aligning to TRBD2. After removal of 4 bases from V and 5 bases from J, the junction contained 8 bases not matched to a gene. The CDR3 runs 15 residues. Per germline, CDR1 LGHDT and CDR2 YNNKEL (reference sequence). The CDR3 loop reads CASSPPLAGVNEQYF. The CDR3 region has the DNA TGTGCCAGCAGCCCCCCCCTAGCGGGAGTGAACGAGCAGTACTTC.

This clone was observed a few times. V gene TRBV5-1 combines with J gene TRBJ2-7, with TRBD2 matching 7 bases. Trimming removed 0 bases from V and 10 bases from J; junction bases left unmatched: 7. Germline CDR1 is SGHRS and CDR2 is YFSETQ. The CDR3 spans 13 residues. Here the CDR3 DNA reads TGCGCCAGCAGCTTGGCGGGGGGTAGGGAACAGTACTTC. It codes for CASSLAGGREQYF.

V usage is TRBV29-1 and J usage is TRBJ2-1, with D perhaps matching TRBD1 (6 bases). V was cut by 3 bases and J by 10 bases, with 10 bases left in between. The CDR3 totals 11 residues. Germline CDR1 and CDR2: SQVTM and ANQGSEA. The CDR3 DNA reads TGCAGCGTTGAGTCGGGGACAGAGCAGTTCTTC. Protein product: CSVESGTEQFF.

The rearrangement joins TRBV28 to TRBJ1-5; 7 bases match TRBD1. The length of the CDR3 is 15 residues. CDR1 is MDHEN and CDR2 is SYDVKM in the germline V gene. J was trimmed by 9 bases and V by 7 bases; bases with no gene match: 15. The CDR3 sequence is CASTLGGSTTPPQHF. The DNA for the CDR3 is TGTGCCAGCACCTTAGGGGGCAGCACTACCCCGCCCCAGCATTTT.

This clone was seen a handful of times. The chain combines TRBV7-2 with TRBJ1-2, with 9 bases lining up with TRBD1. J lost 7 bases, V lost 3 bases, and 12 bases had no gene match. CDR1 is SGHTA, CDR2 FQGNSA, per germline. The CDR3 runs to 16 residues. The CDR3 is CASSLVARQGQGGYTF. Written as DNA, the CDR3 is TGTGCCAGCAGCTTGGTAGCTCGTCAGGGACAGGGTGGCTACACCTTC. The full variable domain, in which reference TRBV7-2 and TRBJ1-2 provide the parts outside the CDR3, is GAGVSQSPSNKVTEKGKDVELRCDPISGHTALYWYRQSLGQGLEFLIYFQGNSAPDKSGLPSDRFSAERTGGSVSTLTIQRTQQEDSAVYLCASSLVARQGQGGYTFGSGTRLTVV.

The table lists this clone with many counts. This chain connects TRBV18 to TRBJ2-7; D not resolved. The CDR3 is 16 amino acids. Germline loops: CDR1 KGHSH, CDR2 LQKENI. Trimming cost V 2 bases and J 2 bases, with 16 bases left between them. The CDR3 coding sequence is TGTGCCAGCTCACCAATAATTCCAGCGCCCACCTACGAGCAGTACTTC. Translation: CASSPIIPAPTYEQYF.

V is TRBV2 and J is TRBJ2-1; 8 positions match TRBD2. J gave up 0 bases and V 10 bases, and 2 bases lay outside the gene matches. This CDR3 comprises 13 residues. From germline, CDR1 is SNHLY and CDR2 FYNNEI. Written as DNA, the CDR3 is TGTGCCAATAGCGGGACCTCCTACAATGAGCAGTTCTTC. Translation gives CANSGTSYNEQFF.

The V gene is TRBV12-3 or TRBV12-4, the J gene TRBJ2-7, with D perhaps matching TRBD1 (5 bases). The V end lost 4 bases, the J end lost 3 bases, and 10 bases lay between the germline ends. This CDR3 is built from 13 residues. The CDR3 DNA is TGTGCCAGCAGTTCCCGACAGAACTACGAGCAGTACTTC. Translation: CASSSRQNYEQYF.